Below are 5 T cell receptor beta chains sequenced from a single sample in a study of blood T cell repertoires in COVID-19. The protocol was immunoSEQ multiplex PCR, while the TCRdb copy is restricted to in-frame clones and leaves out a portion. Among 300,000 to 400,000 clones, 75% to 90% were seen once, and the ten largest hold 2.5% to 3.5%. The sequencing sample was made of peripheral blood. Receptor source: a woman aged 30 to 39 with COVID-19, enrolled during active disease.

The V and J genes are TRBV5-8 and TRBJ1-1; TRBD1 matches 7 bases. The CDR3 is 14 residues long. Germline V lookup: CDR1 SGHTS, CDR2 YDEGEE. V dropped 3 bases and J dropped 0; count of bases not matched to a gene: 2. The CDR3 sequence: CASSWGQLNTEAFF. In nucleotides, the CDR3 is TGTGCCAGCAGCTGGGGACAGTTGAACACTGAAGCTTTCTTT. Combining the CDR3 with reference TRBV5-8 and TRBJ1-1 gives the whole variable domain EAGVTQSPTHLIKTRGQQATLRCSPISGHTSVYWYQQALGLGLQFLLWYDEGEERNRGNFPPRFSGRQFPNYSSELNVNALELEDSALYLCASSWGQLNTEAFFGQGTRLTVV.

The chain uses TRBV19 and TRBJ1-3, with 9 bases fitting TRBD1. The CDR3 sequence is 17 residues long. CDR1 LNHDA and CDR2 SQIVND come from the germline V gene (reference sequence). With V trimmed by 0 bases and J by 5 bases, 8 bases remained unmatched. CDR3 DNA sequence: TGTGCCAGTAGTATAGACCGACCGGGACAGGGAAGAAACACCATATATTTT. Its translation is CASSIDRPGQGRNTIYF.

The CDR3: CASSSNGAPNSPLHF. The DNA of the CDR3 is TGTGCCAGCAGCTCAAACGGTGCTCCTAATTCACCCCTCCACTTT. The chain joins TRBV16 to TRBJ1-6, with D uncertain. V lost 5 bases and J lost 6, with 14 bases in between. CDR3 length: 15 residues. From germline, CDR1 is KGHSY and CDR2 FQNENV.

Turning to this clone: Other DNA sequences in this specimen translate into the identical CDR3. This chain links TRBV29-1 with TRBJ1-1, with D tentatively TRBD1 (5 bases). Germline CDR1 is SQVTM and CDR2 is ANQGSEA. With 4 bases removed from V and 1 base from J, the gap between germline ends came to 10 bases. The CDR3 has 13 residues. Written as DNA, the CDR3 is TGCAGCGTTGGGACCGGGGGGAACACTGAAGCTTTCTTT. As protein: CSVGTGGNTEAFF. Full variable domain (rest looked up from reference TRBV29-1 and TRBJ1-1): SAVISQKPSRDICQRGTSLTIQCQVDSQVTMMFWYRQQPGQSLTLIATANQGSEATYESGFVIDKFPISRPNLTFSTLTVSNMSPEDSSIYLCSVGTGGNTEAFFGQGTRLTVV.

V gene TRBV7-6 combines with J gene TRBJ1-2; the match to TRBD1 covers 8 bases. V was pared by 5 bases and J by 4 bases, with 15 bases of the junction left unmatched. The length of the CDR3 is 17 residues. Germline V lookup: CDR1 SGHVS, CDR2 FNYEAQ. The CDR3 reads CASSPLGSQGGGYGYTF. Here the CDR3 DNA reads TGTGCCAGCAGCCCCCTTGGGTCACAGGGGGGCGGCTATGGCTACACCTTC.